This is a list of T cell receptor beta chains from one sample in a study of low-dose radiotherapy and immunotherapy resistance in tumors. TCRdb fed the reads into MiXCR, producing one record per CDR3 protein. The sample shows 55,000 to 70,000 distinct CDR3 sequences, around 25% of them seen only once. The specimen was PBMCs, collected before treatment. These receptors all come from a male donor with prostate cancer. CDR3s include the opening cysteine and the closing phenylalanine or tryptophan. A D gene is named only where the DNA matches it firmly. A clone size is listed for some rows: how often the clone was seen (once, few, many), or a class if it is expanded.

v_gene: TRBV10-1; abundance: -; d_gene: -; j_gene: TRBJ2-1; CDR3aa: CASSGPPVNEQFF; CDR3nt: TGCGCCAGCAGTGGCCCGCCCGTCAATGAGCAGTTCTTC
v_gene: TRBV6-2/TRBV6-3; abundance: many; d_gene: TRBD2; j_gene: TRBJ2-7; CDR3aa: CASSGYLAGGVNEQYF; CDR3nt: TGTGCCAGCAGTGGATACCTAGCGGGGGGTGTAAACGAGCAGTACTTC
v_gene: TRBV27; abundance: many; d_gene: -; j_gene: TRBJ1-6; CDR3aa: CASSFYRENSPLHF; CDR3nt: TGTGCCAGCAGTTTCTACAGAGAAAATTCACCCCTCCACTTT
v_gene: TRBV6-5; abundance: many; d_gene: -; j_gene: TRBJ1-1; CDR3aa: CASSYGGLTEAFF; CDR3nt: TGTGCCAGCAGTTACGGGGGGCTCACTGAAGCTTTCTTT
v_gene: TRBV3-1; abundance: medium-sized; d_gene: TRBD2; j_gene: TRBJ2-1; CDR3aa: CASSQDMSGGYNEQFF; CDR3nt: TGTGCCAGCAGCCAAGATATGAGCGGGGGCTACAATGAGCAGTTCTTC
v_gene: TRBV28; abundance: few; d_gene: -; j_gene: TRBJ1-5; CDR3aa: CASSVTGQPQHF; CDR3nt: TGTGCCAGCAGTGTGACGGGTCAGCCCCAGCATTTT
v_gene: TRBV5-1; abundance: -; d_gene: -; j_gene: TRBJ2-2; CDR3aa: CASSLSFAYPGELFF; CDR3nt: TGCGCCAGCAGCTTGAGTTTCGCATACCCCGGGGAGCTGTTTTTT
v_gene: TRBV5-1; abundance: many; d_gene: TRBD1; j_gene: TRBJ2-5; CDR3aa: CASSFHGTGSQETQYF; CDR3nt: TGCGCCAGCAGCTTCCATGGGACAGGGTCTCAGGAGACCCAGTACTTC
v_gene: TRBV7-6; abundance: few; d_gene: TRBD1; j_gene: TRBJ1-1; CDR3aa: CASSLETGGTPEAFF; CDR3nt: TGTGCCAGCAGCTTAGAGACAGGGGGGACCCCTGAAGCTTTCTTT
v_gene: TRBV7-9; abundance: many; d_gene: TRBD2; j_gene: TRBJ2-5; CDR3aa: CASSSPRGGRNQETQYF; CDR3nt: TGTGCCAGCAGCTCCCCCAGAGGCGGGAGGAACCAAGAGACCCAGTACTTC
v_gene: TRBV12-3/TRBV12-4; abundance: many; d_gene: TRBD1; j_gene: TRBJ2-3; CDR3aa: CASSRGQGSLDTQYF; CDR3nt: TGTGCCAGCAGCCGGGGACAGGGCAGCCTAGATACGCAGTATTTT
v_gene: TRBV10-3; abundance: -; d_gene: TRBD2; j_gene: TRBJ2-2; CDR3aa: CAINTREGTNTGELFF; CDR3nt: TGTGCCATCAATACGCGGGAGGGGACAAACACCGGGGAGCTGTTTTTT
v_gene: TRBV30; abundance: many; d_gene: -; j_gene: TRBJ2-6; CDR3aa: CAWTLVRSGANVLTF; CDR3nt: TGTGCCTGGACTCTGGTCCGCTCTGGGGCCAACGTCCTGACTTTC
v_gene: TRBV27; abundance: many; d_gene: -; j_gene: TRBJ2-1; CDR3aa: CASSLSRVAGEQFF; CDR3nt: TGTGCCAGCAGTTTATCTAGGGTAGCAGGCGAGCAGTTCTTC
v_gene: TRBV7-9; abundance: many; d_gene: -; j_gene: TRBJ2-7; CDR3aa: CASSTSRGSHEQYF; CDR3nt: TGTGCCAGCAGCACTTCAAGAGGGTCCCACGAGCAGTACTTC
v_gene: TRBV11-3; abundance: many; d_gene: -; j_gene: TRBJ1-1; CDR3aa: CASSSKGREAFF; CDR3nt: TGTGCCAGCAGCTCCAAGGGGAGAGAAGCTTTCTTT
v_gene: TRBV18; abundance: many; d_gene: -; j_gene: TRBJ1-1; CDR3aa: CASSPQDRNTEAFF; CDR3nt: TGTGCCAGCTCACCACAAGATCGGAACACTGAAGCTTTCTTT
v_gene: TRBV9; abundance: many; d_gene: -; j_gene: TRBJ1-1; CDR3aa: CASSDFRVTEAFF; CDR3nt: TGTGCCAGCAGCGACTTTCGAGTCACTGAAGCTTTCTTT
v_gene: TRBV11-2; abundance: once; d_gene: -; j_gene: TRBJ2-7; CDR3aa: CASSPREHYELYF; CDR3nt: TGTGCCAGCAGCCCCCGGGAGCATTACGAGCTGTACTTC
v_gene: TRBV5-1; abundance: many; d_gene: -; j_gene: TRBJ1-1; CDR3aa: CASSLGSPRGTEAFF; CDR3nt: TGCGCCAGCAGCCTGGGGAGCCCTCGCGGCACTGAAGCTTTCTTT
v_gene: TRBV7-2; abundance: many; d_gene: -; j_gene: TRBJ2-3; CDR3aa: CASSHRPTVTDTQYF; CDR3nt: TGTGCCAGCAGCCATAGACCGACCGTCACAGATACGCAGTATTTT
v_gene: TRBV7-3; abundance: -; d_gene: -; j_gene: TRBJ1-1; CDR3aa: CASSLARYTEAFF; CDR3nt: TGTGCCAGCAGCTTAGCCAGATACACTGAAGCTTTCTTT
v_gene: TRBV13; abundance: many; d_gene: TRBD2; j_gene: TRBJ2-1; CDR3aa: CASSLIQRGAGNEQFF; CDR3nt: TGTGCCAGCAGCCTAATTCAGCGGGGGGCAGGCAATGAGCAGTTCTTC
v_gene: TRBV9; abundance: -; d_gene: -; j_gene: TRBJ2-7; CDR3aa: CASSEQPQGSYEQYF; CDR3nt: TGTGCCAGCAGCGAACAACCACAGGGCTCCTACGAGCAGTACTTC
v_gene: TRBV7-9; abundance: many; d_gene: TRBD2; j_gene: TRBJ2-3; CDR3aa: CASSGSGRTDTQYF; CDR3nt: TGTGCCAGCAGCGGTAGCGGGAGAACAGATACGCAGTATTTT
v_gene: TRBV20-1; abundance: -; d_gene: TRBD2; j_gene: TRBJ2-1; CDR3aa: CSARSPWTSYNEQFF; CDR3nt: TGCAGTGCTAGATCGCCTTGGACTAGCTACAATGAGCAGTTCTTC
v_gene: TRBV20-1; abundance: -; d_gene: -; j_gene: TRBJ2-5; CDR3aa: CSARDGFQDTHYF; CDR3nt: TGCAGTGCTCGGGATGGCTTCCAGGATACCCACTACTTC
v_gene: TRBV25-1; abundance: many; d_gene: TRBD2; j_gene: TRBJ2-1; CDR3aa: CASSESGLADNEQFF; CDR3nt: TGTGCCAGCAGTGAATCGGGACTAGCCGACAATGAGCAGTTCTTC
v_gene: TRBV6-1; abundance: many; d_gene: -; j_gene: TRBJ2-7; CDR3aa: CASSYSSYEQYF; CDR3nt: TGTGCCAGCAGTTACTCGTCCTACGAGCAGTACTTC
v_gene: TRBV20-1; abundance: many; d_gene: TRBD2; j_gene: TRBJ2-3; CDR3aa: CSARERELGPDTQYF; CDR3nt: TGCAGTGCTAGAGAGCGGGAGTTGGGCCCAGATACGCAGTATTTT
v_gene: TRBV28; abundance: -; d_gene: -; j_gene: TRBJ2-7; CDR3aa: CASTGGVYEQYF; CDR3nt: TGTGCCAGCACCGGAGGGGTCTACGAGCAGTACTTC
v_gene: TRBV5-4; abundance: few; d_gene: -; j_gene: TRBJ1-1; CDR3aa: CASSLTRDINTEAFF; CDR3nt: TGTGCCAGCAGCTTGACCCGGGACATTAACACTGAAGCTTTCTTT